One sample yielded the 10 T cell receptor beta chains listed below, sequenced in a study of Ad26.COV2.S vaccination and SARS-CoV-2 variants. Treatment noted: about 20 received Ad26.COV2.S at low or high dose, single or two shots; about 5 received placebo; per-sample allocation not given. Day 63 after the first injection of vaccine or placebo was the sampling time. The method was immunoSEQ multiplex PCR; TCRdb's version includes in-frame clones alone and lacks a portion of them. This sample yields around 400,000 clones, of which about 88% are seen a single time; 1.5% to 2% belongs to the top ten. This material consisted of peripheral blood, taken in a trial of Ad26.COV2.S vaccine versus placebo. These receptors came from a person aged 18 to 59 who received the Ad26.COV2.S COVID-19 vaccine or a placebo.

The rearrangement joins TRBV6-1 to TRBJ1-5, with a weak D call TRBD1 (6 bases). CDR1 is MNHNS, CDR2 SASEGT, per germline. V shed 0 bases and J shed 6 bases, with 9 bases lying between them. The CDR3 loop spans 14 amino acids. The DNA for the CDR3 is TGTGCCAGCAGTGAAGCACCAGGGGTTCAGCCCCAGCATTTT. Amino acids: CASSEAPGVQPQHF.

The V gene is TRBV7-2, the J gene TRBJ2-1; D is undetermined. Looked up from germline, CDR1 is SGHTA and CDR2 is FQGNSA. The V gene lost 5 bases and the J gene lost 9 bases, with 17 bases spanning the gap. This CDR3 comprises 14 residues. CDR3: CASSHRNSMGEQFF. Here the CDR3 DNA reads TGTGCCAGCAGCCACCGCAATTCGATGGGTGAGCAGTTCTTC.

This clone came up a few times. The rearrangement links TRBV10-2 to TRBJ2-1; D uncertain. Per germline, CDR1 WSHSY and CDR2 SAAADI. The CDR3 contains 13 residues. Deletions cut 11 bases from V and 5 bases from J, with 16 bases between. This CDR3 is CARSDGSNNEQFF. The CDR3 DNA reads TGCGCCCGGTCCGACGGGTCCAACAATGAGCAGTTCTTC.

The genes are TRBV7-7 and TRBJ2-1; 7 bases map to TRBD2. The CDR3 length is 16 residues. The trim removed 5 bases at V and 3 bases at J, leaving 10 bases unmatched. The V gene's germline CDR1 is SSHAT and CDR2 FNYEAQ (reference sequence). CDR3 DNA sequence: TGTGCCAGCAGCCTACCTCTGGCGGGGGACTACAATGAGCAGTTCTTC. Protein product: CASSLPLAGDYNEQFF.

This rearrangement joins TRBV18 to TRBJ2-5; 9 bases are shared with TRBD1. Trimming at V came to 2 bases and at J to 4 bases, leaving 2 bases not matched to a gene. The CDR3 is made up of 14 amino acids. CDR1 is KGHSH and CDR2 is LQKENI in the germline V gene. CDR3 nucleotide sequence: TGTGCCAGCTCACCAACGGACAGGGGAGAGACCCAGTACTTC. Translation: CASSPTDRGETQYF.

This clone was seen a single time. The chain recombines TRBV6-5 with TRBJ2-3; D not certain. Germline CDR1 and CDR2: MNHEY and SVGAGI. The germline V and J ends were trimmed by 11 bases and 1 base, with 4 bases remaining between them. The CDR3 is made up of 10 amino acids. The chain's CDR3 is CAGGTDTQYF. The CDR3 nucleotides are TGTGCCGGGGGCACAGATACGCAGTATTTT.

CDR3 sequence: CASSLRVAYEQYF. In DNA, the CDR3 is TGTGCCAGCAGTTTAAGGGTAGCCTACGAGCAGTACTTC. This sequence joins TRBV12-3 or TRBV12-4 and TRBJ2-7; D remains unclear. The V gene lost 2 bases and the J gene lost 2 bases, with 7 bases spanning the gap. This CDR3 is 13 amino acids long.

The chain couples TRBV27 to TRBJ2-1; 12 positions match TRBD2. The CDR3 consists of 16 residues. Germline lookup yields CDR1 MNHEY and CDR2 SMNVEV (reference sequence). The trim removed 5 bases at V and 9 bases at J, leaving 11 bases unmatched. This CDR3 is CASSQRLAGGPIEQFF. The CDR3 DNA follows: TGTGCCAGCAGTCAGCGTCTAGCGGGAGGGCCTATTGAGCAGTTCTTC.

This chain uses TRBV4-1 with TRBJ1-6; D not resolved. The CDR3 loop spans 14 amino acids. Germline-derived CDR1 and CDR2 are MGHRA and YSYEKL. Trimming shortened V by 0 bases and J by 5 bases, and 5 bases separated the two germline ends. The CDR3 DNA reads TGCGCCAGCAGCCAAGAGAACAATAATTCACCCCTCCACTTT. Its translation is CASSQENNNSPLHF.

This clone was counted once. This CDR3 is CASSLNAGVADTQYF. The CDR3 DNA reads TGTGCCAGCAGCTTAAATGCGGGAGTGGCAGATACGCAGTATTTT. This chain uses TRBV7-3 with TRBJ2-3; 7 bases are shared with TRBD2. Germline CDR1 is SGHTA and CDR2 is FQGTGA. V shed 1 base and J 4 bases; nucleotides not matched to a gene: 5. This CDR3 spans 15 amino acids. The full variable domain, rest sourced from reference TRBV7-3 and TRBJ2-3, is GAGVSQTPSNKVTEKGKYVELRCDPISGHTALYWYRQSLGQGPEFLIYFQGTGAADDSGLPNDRFFAVRPEGSVSTLKIQRTERGDSAVYLCASSLNAGVADTQYFGPGTRLTVL.